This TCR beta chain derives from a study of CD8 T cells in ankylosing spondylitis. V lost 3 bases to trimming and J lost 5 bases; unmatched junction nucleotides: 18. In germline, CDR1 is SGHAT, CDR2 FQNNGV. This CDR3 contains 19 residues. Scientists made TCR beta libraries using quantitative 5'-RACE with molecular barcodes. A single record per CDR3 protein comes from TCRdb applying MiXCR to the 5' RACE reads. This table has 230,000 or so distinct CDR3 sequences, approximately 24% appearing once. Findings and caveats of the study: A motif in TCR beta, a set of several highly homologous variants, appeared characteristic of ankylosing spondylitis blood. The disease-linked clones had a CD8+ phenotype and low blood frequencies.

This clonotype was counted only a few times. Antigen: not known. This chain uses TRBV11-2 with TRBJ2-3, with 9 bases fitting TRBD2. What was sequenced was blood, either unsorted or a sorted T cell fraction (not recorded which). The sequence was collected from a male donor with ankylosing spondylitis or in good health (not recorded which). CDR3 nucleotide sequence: TGTGCCAGCAGCTTTGGTGTCTACGCGGCGGGGGGGCCTAAAGATACGCAGTATTTT. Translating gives CASSFGVYAAGGPKDTQYF.